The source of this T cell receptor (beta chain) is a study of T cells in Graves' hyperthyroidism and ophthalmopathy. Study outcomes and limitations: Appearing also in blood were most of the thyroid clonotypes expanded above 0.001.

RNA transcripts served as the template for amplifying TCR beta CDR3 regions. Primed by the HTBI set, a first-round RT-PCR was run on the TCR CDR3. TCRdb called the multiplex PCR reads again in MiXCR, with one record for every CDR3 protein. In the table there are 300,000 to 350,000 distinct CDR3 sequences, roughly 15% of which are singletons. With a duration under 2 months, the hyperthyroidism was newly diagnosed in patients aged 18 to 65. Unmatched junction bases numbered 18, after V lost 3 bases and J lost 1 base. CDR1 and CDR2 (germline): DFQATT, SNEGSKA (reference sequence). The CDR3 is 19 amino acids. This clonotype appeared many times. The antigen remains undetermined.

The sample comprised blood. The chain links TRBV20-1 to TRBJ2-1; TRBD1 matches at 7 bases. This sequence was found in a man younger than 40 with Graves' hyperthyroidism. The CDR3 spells CSARGDRDASTQSYNEQFF. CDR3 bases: TGCAGTGCTAGGGGAGACAGGGATGCTTCGACCCAATCCTACAATGAGCAGTTCTTC.